Following are 10 T cell receptor beta chains from one sample sequenced in a study of cytomegalovirus exposure and HLA in healthy donors. 60 Vbeta and 13 Jbeta primers were used in PCR. Data came from immunoSEQ multiplex PCR; TCRdb stores just in-frame clones and leaves some out. The table shows more than 90,000 clones, with around four fifths occurring only once. Sequenced input: PBMCs. The source is a woman aged 55-75 years in good health and CMV-seronegative.

The chain has TRBV7-2 and TRBJ2-7; D is unresolved. Germline V gene sequence: CDR1 SGHTA, CDR2 FQGNSA. Deletions cut 0 bases from V and 4 bases from J, with 4 bases between. This CDR3 is built from 12 residues. The CDR3 sequence is CASSLANYEQYF. The CDR3 nucleotides read TGTGCCAGCAGCTTAGCCAATTACGAGCAGTACTTC.

Concerning this clone: The DNA is left out, because the CDR3 cannot be placed on it with certainty; the CDR3 is given as TCRdb lists it. The chain couples TRBV28 to TRBJ1-5; TRBD1, the table's D call, lacks a check against the DNA. Per germline, CDR1 MDHEN and CDR2 SYDVKM. Termini included, the CDR3 measures 16 amino acids. CDR3 in amino acids: CASSFLAGAGNQPQHF.

The chain has TRBV5-1 and TRBJ2-1; possible D gene TRBD2, 6 bases. The CDR3 totals 13 residues. V lost 6 bases and J 8 bases, leaving 15 bases between the germline ends. Germline V CDR1 and CDR2: SGHRS, YFSETQ. CDR3 protein: CASIGGGVDEQFF. The CDR3 nucleotides read TGCGCCAGCATAGGTGGAGGGGTCGATGAGCAGTTCTTC.

The chain combines TRBV6-1 with TRBJ2-3; the match to TRBD1 covers 9 bases. The J segment lost 1 base and the V segment lost 6 bases, leaving 2 bases of the junction unmatched. The length of the CDR3 is 14 residues. Germline V gives CDR1 MNHNS, CDR2 SASEGT. The CDR3 nucleotides are TGTGCCAGCAGGAGGACAGGGGGCACAGATACGCAGTATTTT. Translating gives CASRRTGGTDTQYF.

The chain is built from TRBV7-8 and TRBJ2-7; TRBD2 is a possible D gene (6 bases). From germline, CDR1 is SGHVS and CDR2 FQNEAQ. The CDR3 loop spans 15 amino acids. The V end was cut by 4 bases, the J end by 6 bases, with 19 bases between. CDR3 residues: CASSSGGTTSGEQYF. The CDR3 DNA reads as TGTGCCAGCAGCTCGGGCGGGACGACGAGCGGCGAGCAGTACTTC.

The chain uses TRBV19 and TRBJ1-3, with D perhaps TRBD1 (5 bases). V shed 3 bases and J shed 0 bases, with 9 bases lying between them. Germline loops: CDR1 LNHDA, CDR2 SQIVND (reference sequence). CDR3 length: 15 amino acids. The CDR3 loop reads CASSIRAVSGNTIYF. CDR3 DNA sequence: TGTGCCAGTAGTATCAGGGCGGTCTCTGGAAACACCATATATTTT.

The V and J genes are TRBV12-1 and TRBJ2-7; TRBD2 is the table's D call, not checked against the DNA. TRBV12-1 is deemed a pseudogene. This CDR3 has 8 residues. The CDR3 region has the DNA TGTGCCAGCAGCCGTACTCGGGTC. It specifies CASSRTRV.

The chain combines TRBV7-7 with TRBJ2-1, with TRBD2 matching 11 bases. The germline CDR1 and CDR2 sequences are SSHAT and FNYEAQ (reference sequence). The CDR3 runs to 15 residues. Trimming took 5 bases from V and 5 from J; bases not matched to a gene: 5. CDR3 sequence: CASSIGTSGHNEQFF. The CDR3 DNA sequence: TGTGCCAGCAGCATAGGGACTAGCGGTCACAATGAGCAGTTCTTC.

This clone has only a few counts. The chain combines TRBV4-3 with TRBJ1-2; 8 positions agree with TRBD1. The CDR3 is 16 amino acids. Trimming at V came to 0 bases and at J to 3 bases, leaving 6 bases not matched to a gene. Germline values: CDR1 LGHNA, CDR2 YSLEER. The CDR3 nucleotides are TGCGCCAGCAGCCAAGATGGGGACAGGTTTGACTATGGCTACACCTTC. Translation gives CASSQDGDRFDYGYTF.

This clone was observed once. V gene TRBV11-2 combines with J gene TRBJ1-1, with 9 bases matching TRBD1. J gave up 10 bases and V 4 bases, and 4 bases lay outside the gene matches. Germline CDR1 SGHAT, CDR2 FQNNGV. The CDR3 has 12 amino acids. The CDR3 nucleotides read TGTGCCAGCAGCTCGATGGACAGGGGAGCTTTCTTT. Protein product: CASSSMDRGAFF.